These 26 T cell receptor beta chains originate from one sample sequenced in a study of blood T cell repertoires in COVID-19 (dated by TCRdb to 2020 to 2021). The library relied on the immunoSEQ multiplex PCR assay. TCRdb took this table from immuneACCESS and kept in-frame rearrangements with V and J called. Such tables lack part of the clones; where checked against another copy, unresolved V genes explain under half of the gap, and the rest is unexplained. This sample holds around 250,000 clones; about 90% were observed only once. The top ten constitute more than 1% of the sample. Sample: PBMCs or T cells enriched from blood (not recorded which). These receptors all come from a human donor in a cohort exposed to, infected with or recovered from COVID-19 (not recorded which). The donor label of this sample is uncertain.

This clone was recorded only once. This chain joins TRBV6-1 and TRBJ2-7, with a tentative D call TRBD2 (5 bases). CDR1 is MNHNS and CDR2 is SASEGT in the germline V gene. Trimming left V 1 base short and J 1 base short, with 5 bases between. The CDR3 covers 13 residues. The CDR3 sequence is CASSEGRSYEQYF. As DNA, the CDR3 is TGTGCCAGCAGTGAAGGGAGGTCCTACGAGCAGTACTTC.

This chain connects TRBV19 to TRBJ1-3; a weak D match, TRBD1 (6 bases). CDR1 LNHDA and CDR2 SQIVND come from the germline V gene (reference sequence). Trimming pared 8 bases from V and 4 bases from J, leaving 15 bases between. The CDR3 length is 14 residues. The CDR3 DNA reads TGTGCCAGTTCCCCCGGGACACCAGGAAACACCATATATTTT. This codes for CASSPGTPGNTIYF. Variable domain in full (rest from reference TRBV19 and TRBJ1-3): DGGITQSPKYLFRKEGQNVTLSCEQNLNHDAMYWYRQDPGQGLRLIYYSQIVNDFQKGDIAEGYSVSREKKESFPLTVTSAQKNPTAFYLCASSPGTPGNTIYFGEGSWLTVV.

J is TRBJ2-3 and V is TRBV5-6; TRBD1 is a possible D gene (5 bases). V dropped 4 bases and J dropped 2 bases, with 14 bases sitting between them. Germline V gene sequence: CDR1 SGHDT, CDR2 YYEEEE. CDR3 length equals 15 residues. In DNA, the CDR3 is TGTGCCAGCAGCATACAGGTCCCTTTCACAGATACGCAGTATTTT. It specifies CASSIQVPFTDTQYF.

The chain has TRBV19 and TRBJ2-5, with TRBD2 as a possible D gene (5 bases). This CDR3 comprises 13 residues. Deletions cut 5 bases from V and 2 bases from J, with 9 bases between. Germline values: CDR1 LNHDA, CDR2 SQIVND (reference sequence). The DNA of the CDR3 is TGTGCCAGTAGTCCGGACTCTCAAGAGACCCAGTACTTC. Amino acid sequence: CASSPDSQETQYF. Drawing the rest from reference TRBV19 and TRBJ2-5, the complete variable domain is DGGITQSPKYLFRKEGQNVTLSCEQNLNHDAMYWYRQDPGQGLRLIYYSQIVNDFQKGDIAEGYSVSREKKESFPLTVTSAQKNPTAFYLCASSPDSQETQYFGPGTRLLVL.

This CDR3 is CASSVGDSTTNEKLFF. CDR3 bases: TGTGCCAGCAGCGTAGGGGACAGTACAACTAATGAAAAACTGTTTTTT. V is TRBV9 and J is TRBJ1-4, with TRBD1 identical over 7 bases. CDR3 length equals 16 residues. J was trimmed by 0 bases and V by 0 bases; bases with no gene match: 2. From germline, CDR1 is SGDLS and CDR2 YYNGEE. Full variable domain (remainder filled in from reference TRBV9 and TRBJ1-4): DSGVTQTPKHLITATGQRVTLRCSPRSGDLSVYWYQQSLDQGLQFLIQYYNGEERAKGNILERFSAQQFPDLHSELNLSSLELGDSALYFCASSVGDSTTNEKLFFGSGTQLSVL.

This chain links TRBV27 with TRBJ2-7; no firm D call. The CDR3 runs 13 residues. V was pared by 3 bases and J by 3 bases, with 9 bases between. CDR1 is MNHEY, CDR2 SMNVEV, per germline (reference sequence). DNA for the CDR3: TGTGCCAGCAGTTTTCGTGACAACTACGAGCAGTACTTC. Residues: CASSFRDNYEQYF.

The chain joins TRBV4-1 to TRBJ1-2; 9 bases map to TRBD1. The CDR3 loop spans 15 amino acids. Germline assignment: CDR1 MGHRA and CDR2 YSYEKL. The ends lost 2 bases at V and 7 bases at J; junction bases unmatched: 8. The CDR3 loop reads CASSQFLQGASGYTF. The CDR3 coding sequence is TGCGCCAGCAGCCAATTTCTACAGGGGGCGAGTGGCTACACCTTC.

The V gene is TRBV7-8, the J gene TRBJ2-1, with unresolved D. V was trimmed by 2 bases and J by 8 bases, leaving 13 bases between them. CDR1 is SGHVS, CDR2 FQNEAQ, per germline. CDR3 length equals 14 residues. As DNA, the CDR3 is TGTGCCAGCAGCTTAAGAAGTGTCAGCGATGAGCAGTTCTTC. It codes for CASSLRSVSDEQFF.

The CDR3 loop is CASSFGTGSTETQYF. The CDR3 DNA reads TGTGCCAGCAGCTTCGGGACAGGGTCTACTGAGACCCAGTACTTC. The J gene is TRBJ2-5, the V gene TRBV7-3; 9 nucleotides agree with TRBD1. J lost 5 bases, V lost 3 bases, and 7 bases had no gene match. Germline CDR1 and CDR2: SGHTA and FQGTGA. The CDR3 length is 15 residues.

The chain links TRBV13 to TRBJ2-3, with 7 positions matching TRBD1. Trimming at V came to 5 bases and at J to 4 bases, leaving 6 bases not matched to a gene. The CDR3 contains 14 residues. Germline-derived CDR1 and CDR2 are PRHDT and FYEKMQ (reference sequence). The CDR3 DNA is TGTGCCAGCAGCCCAGACAGGGTCGCAGATACGCAGTATTTT. Translating it yields CASSPDRVADTQYF.

The chain has TRBV20-1 and TRBJ2-7, with D possibly being TRBD2 (6 bases). Germline assignment: CDR1 DFQATT and CDR2 SNEGSKA (reference sequence). V dropped 3 bases and J dropped 9 bases, with 9 bases sitting between them. This CDR3 region has 10 residues. CDR3 nucleotides: TGCAGTGCTAGCCGGGAGCGGCAGTACTTC. This codes for CSASRERQYF.

The rearrangement joins TRBV7-6 to TRBJ1-5, with 9 nucleotides matching TRBD1. CDR3 length: 15 residues. Germline trimming cut 5 bases from V and 6 bases from J; bases unmatched to any gene: 8. Germline values: CDR1 SGHVS, CDR2 FNYEAQ. The CDR3 sequence: CASSAGQGMGQPQHF. The CDR3 DNA reads TGTGCCAGCAGCGCCGGACAGGGGATGGGTCAGCCCCAGCATTTT.

As concerns this clone: A read error may be the cause here, since a much bigger clone is one base away. The rearrangement uses TRBV27 and TRBJ1-2; D uncertain. This CDR3 has 11 residues. V dropped 4 bases and J dropped 6 bases, with 6 bases sitting between them. Germline V gives CDR1 MNHEY, CDR2 SMNVEV (reference sequence). In DNA form, the CDR3 reads TGTGCCAGCAGTTCGGGTGATGGCTACACCTTC. It is translated as CASSSGDGYTF.

The rearrangement uses TRBV20-1 and TRBJ1-1; D ambiguous. Between the trimmed V and J ends, which lost 2 bases and 9 bases, there was a span of 10 bases. This CDR3 has 11 residues. CDR1 and CDR2 (germline): DFQATT, SNEGSKA (reference sequence). CDR3 loop: CSARPYYQAFF. DNA of the CDR3: TGCAGTGCTAGACCGTACTACCAAGCTTTCTTT.

This clone occurred a few times. The chain combines TRBV11-1 with TRBJ2-2; maybe TRBD1 (6 bases). Deletions cut 5 bases from V and 7 bases from J, with 14 bases between. Germline CDR1 SGHAT, CDR2 FQDESV (reference sequence). There are 14 residues in the CDR3. The CDR3 spells CASSPRGFGGELFF. The CDR3 DNA sequence: TGTGCCAGCAGCCCTAGGGGGTTCGGCGGGGAGCTGTTTTTT.

Written as DNA, the CDR3 is TGTGCCACTGACAGGGGGCTCGACGAGCAGTACTTC. It translates to CATDRGLDEQYF. The chain has TRBV30 and TRBJ2-7, with TRBD1 matching 10 bases. The CDR3 has 12 amino acids. V gave up 8 bases and J gave up 5 bases; unmatched junction bases: 6. Germline lookup yields CDR1 GTSNPN and CDR2 SVGIG (reference sequence).

V and J are TRBV7-9 and TRBJ1-5; possibly TRBD1 for D (6 bases). In germline, CDR1 is SEHNR, CDR2 FQNEAQ (reference sequence). The CDR3 runs 18 residues. Trimming left V 1 base short and J 0 bases short, with 16 bases between. CDR3 region: CASSLGTKQGLSNQPQHF. Written as DNA, the CDR3 is TGTGCCAGCAGCTTAGGCACGAAACAGGGCCTTAGCAATCAGCCCCAGCATTTT.

This clone was observed a handful of times. This rearrangement joins TRBV19 to TRBJ1-1, with 10 bases lining up with TRBD1. The CDR3 is 15 residues long. Germline V gives CDR1 LNHDA, CDR2 SQIVND (reference sequence). The junction had 9 bases not matched to a gene; V was cut back by 6 bases and J by 5 bases. CDR3 sequence: CASRNPGQGKTEAFF. DNA of the CDR3: TGTGCCAGTAGGAATCCGGGACAGGGGAAAACTGAAGCTTTCTTT. Drawing the rest from reference TRBV19 and TRBJ1-1, the complete variable domain is DGGITQSPKYLFRKEGQNVTLSCEQNLNHDAMYWYRQDPGQGLRLIYYSQIVNDFQKGDIAEGYSVSREKKESFPLTVTSAQKNPTAFYLCASRNPGQGKTEAFFGQGTRLTVV.

This clone has only a few counts. The chain links TRBV24-1 to TRBJ1-3, with TRBD1 matching over 7 bases. Germline V lookup: CDR1 KGHDR, CDR2 SFDVKD. The J segment lost 3 bases and the V segment lost 5 bases, leaving 6 bases of the junction unmatched. The CDR3 contains 15 residues. CDR3 in DNA: TGTGCCACCAGTGGGGTCGGGACAGATGGAAACACCATATATTTT. Amino acids: CATSGVGTDGNTIYF.

The gene calls are TRBV19 and TRBJ1-2; D is perhaps TRBD1 (6 bases). CDR1 and CDR2 (germline): LNHDA, SQIVND (reference sequence). The CDR3 is 16 residues long. V was shortened by 3 bases and J by 0 bases, with 14 bases between the two germline ends. The CDR3 DNA sequence: TGTGCCAGTAGTATGGGGGCAGTCGGGGCTAACTATGGCTACACCTTC. Encoded protein: CASSMGAVGANYGYTF.

V usage is TRBV27 and J usage is TRBJ1-2; D possibly corresponds to TRBD1 (5 bases). The V end lost 1 base, the J end lost 8 bases, and 11 bases lay between the germline ends. The CDR3 totals 13 residues. Germline CDR1 MNHEY, CDR2 SMNVEV (reference sequence). As DNA, the CDR3 is TGTGCCAGCAGTTTATTGGGGGGGGACGGCTACACCTTC. Amino acids: CASSLLGGDGYTF.

The chain has TRBV7-9 and TRBJ1-3, with 9 bases lining up with TRBD1. Germline V gene lookup returns CDR1 SEHNR and CDR2 FQNEAQ (reference sequence). The length of the CDR3 is 16 residues. V was pared by 4 bases and J by 0 bases, with 4 bases of the junction left unmatched. CDR3 sequence: CASSSQGAPSGNTIYF. CDR3 bases: TGTGCCAGCAGCTCACAGGGGGCCCCCTCTGGAAACACCATATATTTT.

V gene TRBV2 combines with J gene TRBJ1-5; D perhaps matches TRBD1 (6 bases). The CDR3 has 15 amino acids. Germline values: CDR1 SNHLY, CDR2 FYNNEI. V was cut by 2 bases and J by 4 bases, with 12 bases left in between. DNA for the CDR3: TGTGCCAGCAGTGAACGAGGGGGTACAAATCAGCCCCAGCATTTT. This translates into CASSERGGTNQPQHF.

The chain links TRBV19 to TRBJ1-5, with 8 positions matching TRBD1. J was trimmed by 4 bases and V by 3 bases; bases with no gene match: 8. The germline V gene encodes CDR1 LNHDA and CDR2 SQIVND (reference sequence). The CDR3 is 16 residues long. The DNA for the CDR3 is TGTGCCAGTAGTATGACCCGACAGGGGTTGAATCAGCCCCAGCATTTT. Protein sequence: CASSMTRQGLNQPQHF.

The chain has TRBV24-1 and TRBJ2-7, with TRBD1 identical over 7 bases. The CDR3 spans 13 residues. V lost 6 bases to trimming and J lost 3 bases; unmatched junction nucleotides: 4. Germline CDR1 and CDR2: KGHDR and SFDVKD. The DNA for the CDR3 is TGTGCCACCAGTAAGGGGGCGGGCTACGAGCAGTACTTC. Protein product: CATSKGAGYEQYF.

The chain combines TRBV27 with TRBJ1-1; 7 bases are shared with TRBD1. This CDR3 has 13 amino acids. The germline CDR1 and CDR2 sequences are MNHEY and SMNVEV (reference sequence). Trimming at V came to 7 bases and at J to 4 bases, leaving 6 bases not matched to a gene. Written as DNA, the CDR3 is TGTGCCAGCATCAACAGGGGTCTCACTGAAGCTTTCTTT. This translates into CASINRGLTEAFF.